This passage covers 9 T cell receptor beta chains from one sample sequenced in a study of T cells in narcolepsy. Profiled with immunoSEQ multiplex PCR; TCRdb holds only in-frame clones, not every one. The sample records about 32,000 clones, about 90% being singletons. Sequenced material: CD45RA- memory CD4+ T cells from PBMCs. The receptors here all came from a human donor with narcolepsy.

The CDR3 bases are TGTGCCAGCAGTTTACAGGGGTTTAAGAACACTGAAGCTTTCTTT. Protein product: CASSLQGFKNTEAFF. This chain connects TRBV28 to TRBJ1-1, with TRBD1 as a possible D gene (6 bases). V was shortened by 2 bases and J by 1 base, with 11 bases between the two germline ends. The CDR3 length is 15 residues. The germline V gene encodes CDR1 MDHEN and CDR2 SYDVKM. Filled out from reference TRBV28 and TRBJ1-1, the complete variable domain reads DVKVTQSSRYLVKRTGEKVFLECVQDMDHENMFWYRQDPGLGLRLIYFSYDVKMKEKGDIPEGYSVSREKKERFSLILESASTNQTSMYLCASSLQGFKNTEAFFGQGTRLTVV.

The chain combines TRBV19 with TRBJ1-2; possible D gene TRBD1, 6 bases. The germline V and J ends were trimmed by 1 base and 4 bases, with 10 bases remaining between them. The CDR3 totals 14 residues. Germline CDR1 is LNHDA and CDR2 is SQIVND (reference sequence). CDR3 in amino acids: CASSIVQGTYGYTF. The CDR3, as DNA: TGTGCCAGTAGTATAGTTCAGGGGACCTATGGCTACACCTTC.

This chain connects TRBV27 to TRBJ2-2; possibly TRBD1 for D (5 bases). V lost 4 bases, J lost 0 bases, and 9 bases lay in between. This CDR3 has 15 amino acids. Germline assignment: CDR1 MNHEY and CDR2 SMNVEV (reference sequence). In nucleotides, the CDR3 is TGTGCCAGCAGTTCTCGGACAACGAACACCGGGGAGCTGTTTTTT. Protein sequence: CASSSRTTNTGELFF.

The rearrangement uses TRBV4-3 and TRBJ2-7; D is undetermined. Between the trimmed V and J ends, which lost 2 bases and 7 bases, there was a span of 15 bases. Germline V gene data show CDR1 as LGHNA and CDR2 as YSLEER. There are 14 residues in the CDR3. In DNA, the CDR3 is TGCGCCAGCAGCCAAATAGTGAATTCCGGAGAGCAGTACTTC. Its translation is CASSQIVNSGEQYF.

The chain uses TRBV7-2 and TRBJ2-3; 9 bases match TRBD1. The ends lost 1 base at V and 3 bases at J; junction bases unmatched: 5. This CDR3 spans 16 amino acids. Looked up from germline, CDR1 is SGHTA and CDR2 is FQGNSA. The CDR3 DNA sequence: TGTGCCAGCAGCTTAGGGAGGGGGACAGGGACAGATACGCAGTATTTT. This codes for CASSLGRGTGTDTQYF.

The chain joins TRBV7-9 to TRBJ2-5, with 8 bases aligning to TRBD2. The J call may be incorrect, as the DNA end agrees better with TRBJ2-7. CDR1 and CDR2 from the germline V gene are SEHNR and FQNEAQ (reference sequence). The CDR3 contains 15 residues. The CDR3 region is CASSLGGAGVYEQYF. DNA of the CDR3: TGTGCCAGCAGCTTAGGCGGAGCGGGAGTCTACGAGCAGTACTTC.

The chain carries TRBV5-6 and TRBJ2-5; possible D gene TRBD1, 5 bases. The DNA end is more similar to TRBJ2-7, so the J call may be wrong. The CDR3 spans 14 residues. Germline CDR1 reads SGHDT; CDR2 reads YYEEEE. CDR3 coding DNA: TGTGCCAGCAGCCCCGTGGACAATGACTACGAGCAGTACTTC. This encodes CASSPVDNDYEQYF.

V and J are TRBV9 and TRBJ2-7; unclear D gene. Trimming left V 3 bases short and J 6 bases short, with 19 bases between. This CDR3 region has 15 residues. Per germline, CDR1 SGDLS and CDR2 YYNGEE. For the CDR3, the DNA is TGTGCCAGCAGCGCCCAGCCTGACTCTCGGTCCGAGCAGTACTTC. This encodes CASSAQPDSRSEQYF.

The chain employs TRBV7-2 and TRBJ1-1; unclear D gene. This CDR3 spans 14 amino acids. In germline, CDR1 is SGHTA, CDR2 FQGNSA. The V and J ends lost 5 bases and 10 bases respectively, with 20 bases between them. The CDR3 is CASSGSPAGGLAFF. The CDR3 coding sequence is TGTGCCAGCAGCGGGAGCCCAGCTGGAGGCTTAGCTTTCTTT. Filled out from reference TRBV7-2 and TRBJ1-1, the complete variable domain reads GAGVSQSPSNKVTEKGKDVELRCDPISGHTALYWYRQSLGQGLEFLIYFQGNSAPDKSGLPSDRFSAERTGGSVSTLTIQRTQQEDSAVYLCASSGSPAGGLAFFGQGTRLTVV.